This T cell receptor (beta chain) was documented in a study of cytomegalovirus exposure and HLA in healthy donors. General study findings and limits: In a later analysis, a missense DCLRE1C variant was linked to TCR beta V- and J-gene trimming.

A word on this clone: Its specificity is unknown.

From germline, CDR1 is SEHNR and CDR2 FQNEAQ (reference sequence). The CDR3 runs to 18 residues. Trimming removed 2 bases from V and 5 bases from J, with 23 bases in between. PCR involved 60 Vbeta and 13 Jbeta primers. Assay: immunoSEQ multiplex PCR; the TCRdb copy retains only in-frame clones and omits some. The repertoire holds 150,000 to 200,000 clones, with around four fifths as singletons. The TCR comes from a man in his late teens or twenties in good health and CMV-seropositive. The genes are TRBV7-9 and TRBJ2-3, with D perhaps TRBD1 (6 bases). The sample taken for sequencing was PBMCs. The CDR3 DNA reads TGTGCCAGCAGCTTAAGGAGAGGTGGGGGCACCTCCGGAGATACGCAGTATTTT. Protein sequence: CASSLRRGGGTSGDTQYF.